Listed here is a single TCR beta chain. The V gene's germline CDR1 is SGHDT and CDR2 YYEEEE. With V trimmed by 4 bases and J by 7 bases, 14 bases remained unmatched. The CDR3 has 15 residues. This sample stems from a study of technical replicates of blood from several donors. Method: immunoSEQ multiplex PCR; TCRdb's copy keeps in-frame clones and lacks some. The sample contains approximately 81,000 clones, around 95% of which appear only once. This chain joins TRBV5-6 and TRBJ2-7; 7 positions match TRBD2. Sequenced: T cells isolated from PBMCs. The source is a human donor in good health. The CDR3 region is CASSATSDSRREQYF. The CDR3 DNA follows: TGTGCCAGCAGCGCTACTAGCGACTCCCGGCGTGAGCAGTACTTC.